Listed below are T cell receptor beta chains from one sample, sequenced in a study of technical replicates of blood from several donors. Clones were read by immunoSEQ multiplex PCR, and TCRdb kept only the in-frame ones, dropping some. The data show around 89,000 clones, about 94% seen once. Material: T cells isolated from PBMCs. The receptors originated from a human donor in good health. Both conserved end residues are part of each CDR3. A D gene is named only where the DNA matches it firmly. Clone size, where shown, is once, few, many, or a class for clones that have expanded.

j_call,clone_size,d_call,v_call,cdr3_nt,cdr3_aa
TRBJ1-2,.,.,TRBV27,TGTGCCAGCAGTTTGGGTGCAGGGGCCACCTCCTATGGCTACACCTTC,CASSLGAGATSYGYTF
TRBJ2-3,.,.,TRBV6-4,TGTGCCAGCAGTGACTCGGCTACAGGTGGAGCAGATACGCAGTATTTT,CASSDSATGGADTQYF
TRBJ1-4,.,.,TRBV7-7,TGTGCTAGCAGCTTAGTACCTAGTGAAAAACTGTTTTTT,CASSLVPSEKLFF
TRBJ2-7,.,TRBD2,TRBV5-1,TGCGCCAGCAGCTTGTTGGCTAGCGGGGACGAGCAGTACTTC,CASSLLASGDEQYF
TRBJ2-3,.,TRBD2,TRBV4-2,TGTGCCAGCAGCGAAAGGTCAGCGGGAGGGCGAATGGATACGCAGTATTTT,CASSERSAGGRMDTQYF
TRBJ1-1,.,TRBD1,TRBV2,TGTGCCTCCCAGGGGGGTTGGACTGAAGCTTTCTTT,CASQGGWTEAFF
TRBJ2-5,few,TRBD2,TRBV4-1,TGCGCCAGCAGCCAAGTGGGGCAGCGGGAGGGCCCGGAGACCCAGTACTTC,CASSQVGQREGPETQYF
TRBJ2-5,.,TRBD1,TRBV7-3,TGTGCCAGCAGCTCTACAGGGGAGGAGACCCAGTACTTC,CASSSTGEETQYF
TRBJ2-1,.,TRBD2,TRBV5-1,TGCGCCAGCAGCTTATATTTTGCGGGAGGTTACAATGAGCAGTTCTTC,CASSLYFAGGYNEQFF
TRBJ2-7,.,.,TRBV4-1,TGCGCCAGCAGCCAAGATCTAGGGCCAACAGGGATTCACGAGCAGTACTTC,CASSQDLGPTGIHEQYF
TRBJ1-5,.,.,TRBV15,TGTGCCACCAGCAGAGATTTGGCAGGGGTGCACCAGCCCCAGCATTTT,CATSRDLAGVHQPQHF
TRBJ1-2,.,.,TRBV28,TGTGCCAGCAGTTTCTGGACAGAAGCTAACTATGGCTACACCTTC,CASSFWTEANYGYTF
TRBJ2-7,.,.,TRBV7-2,TGTGCCAGCAGCCTGCCCTACTACGAGCAGTACTTC,CASSLPYYEQYF
TRBJ2-3,.,.,TRBV5-1,TGCGCCAGCAGCCAAATGCGCTCTTCAGATACGCAGTATTTT,CASSQMRSSDTQYF
TRBJ2-4,few,.,TRBV2,TGTGCCAGCAACAGGGCATCTTACATTCAGTACTTC,CASNRASYIQYF
TRBJ2-1,.,TRBD1,TRBV28,TGTGCCAGCAGTCGGACAGGGTCGGGATACAATGAGCAGTTCTTC,CASSRTGSGYNEQFF
TRBJ1-2,.,.,TRBV21-1,TGTGCCAGCAGCAAAGCGCCTTGTTCAGCTAACTATGGCTACACCTTC,CASSKAPCSANYGYTF
TRBJ1-2,once,TRBD1,TRBV2,TGTGCCAGCATCTCCGGGACAGACACGACTGACTATGGCTACACCTTC,CASISGTDTTDYGYTF
TRBJ2-3,.,TRBD2,TRBV6-1,TGTGCCAGCAGCGGGGGGGGTTTGGCAGATACGCAGTATTTT,CASSGGGLADTQYF
TRBJ1-5,few,.,TRBV7-9,TGTGCCAGCAGCCAGACGGGGGTAGTGGAGCCCCAGCATTTT,CASSQTGVVEPQHF
TRBJ1-2,.,.,TRBV5-1,TGCGCCAGCAGCCCCACGTCCGACAGCTATGGCTACACCTTC,CASSPTSDSYGYTF
TRBJ2-7,.,TRBD2,TRBV7-9,TGTGCCAGCAGCTTAGACTGGGTGGTAGCGGGAGCTTGGGAGCAGTACTTC,CASSLDWVVAGAWEQYF
TRBJ1-2,.,.,TRBV15,TGTGCCACCAGCAGAGAGATCACAGGGTTATATGGCTACACCTTC,CATSREITGLYGYTF
TRBJ2-1,.,TRBD1,TRBV19,TGTGCCAGCCGGGCCCGGGACAGCCTAGCCTACAATGAGCAGTTCTTC,CASRARDSLAYNEQFF
TRBJ2-3,.,TRBD2,TRBV19,TGTGCCAGTAGTACCCGGACTAGAAGTAGCACAGATACGCAGTATTTT,CASSTRTRSSTDTQYF
TRBJ1-1,.,.,TRBV6-5,TGTGCCAGCATTACAGCGAACACTGAAGCTTTCTTT,CASITANTEAFF
TRBJ2-7,.,.,TRBV7-9,TGTGCCAGCAGCTTAACTTACGTCCTTTTGGACGAGCAGTACTTC,CASSLTYVLLDEQYF
TRBJ1-4,.,.,TRBV11-3,TGTGCCAGCAGTCTAGGGGCGGCAGCGTCTGAAAAACTGTTTTTT,CASSLGAAASEKLFF
TRBJ2-1,.,.,TRBV10-1,TGCGCCAGCAGTGAGGGGGCGATTCTCAATGAGCAGTTCTTC,CASSEGAILNEQFF
TRBJ1-1,.,.,TRBV5-1,TGCGCCAGCAGCTTGGATCAGAGGGAAGCTTTCTTT,CASSLDQREAFF
TRBJ2-5,.,.,TRBV27,TGTGCCAGCTCAACTTTGGGGCTCGGGGAAGAGGGGGAAGAGACCCAGTACTTC,CASSTLGLGEEGEETQYF
TRBJ2-2,.,TRBD1,TRBV6-1,TGTGCCAGCAGTGGGGGACAGGGGAGAGTTTGGAACACCGGGGAGCTGTTTTTT,CASSGGQGRVWNTGELFF
TRBJ1-1,.,.,TRBV5-1,TGCGCCAGCAGCTCGCATGAGATTTTGAACACTGAAGCTTTCTTT,CASSSHEILNTEAFF
TRBJ2-1,.,TRBD2,TRBV13,TGTGCCAGCAGCTTTAGAAGCGGGAGCAGCTCCTACAATGAGCAGTTCTTC,CASSFRSGSSSYNEQFF
TRBJ1-2,.,.,TRBV19,TGTGCCAGTAGTATAGAGGCCAGCTATGGCTACACCTTC,CASSIEASYGYTF
TRBJ2-7,.,.,TRBV27,TGTGCCAGCAGTTTGGGTGGACGGGGATACGAGCAGTACTTC,CASSLGGRGYEQYF
TRBJ1-2,.,.,TRBV9,TGTGCCAGCAGCCCGGACTCCCTGGACGTTATTGGCTACACCTTC,CASSPDSLDVIGYTF
TRBJ1-2,.,.,TRBV29-1,TGCAGCGTTGACGGGGGGTTGTTTGGCTACACCTTC,CSVDGGLFGYTF
TRBJ2-2,.,.,TRBV6-5,TGTGCCACAACTACCCAAGCCTCGAACACCGGGGAGCTGTTTTTT,CATTTQASNTGELFF
TRBJ2-7,.,TRBD1,TRBV23-1,TGCGCCAGCAGTCAATTAGGAGACCGGGACAGGGGCTACGAGCAGTACTTC,CASSQLGDRDRGYEQYF
TRBJ1-4,.,.,TRBV5-1,TGCGCCAGCAGGGTCCAGGGAGGGCCAACTAATGAAAAACTGTTTTTT,CASRVQGGPTNEKLFF
TRBJ2-7,.,TRBD2,TRBV10-3,TGTGCCATCAGTGAGTCCTGGCGGGAGGGCGGCTACGAGCAGTACTTC,CAISESWREGGYEQYF
TRBJ1-2,once,.,TRBV6-5,TGTGCCAGCAGTTACTCACAGGGAGCTACTTATGGCTACACCTTC,CASSYSQGATYGYTF
TRBJ1-2,.,.,TRBV9,TGTGCCAGCAGCCCTACGACCTGGCTGGAGGGCTACACCTTC,CASSPTTWLEGYTF
TRBJ2-1,.,.,TRBV7-9,TGTGCCAGCAGCTTAGAGGCTAAATTGAGGAACGGGCAGTTCTTC,CASSLEAKLRNGQFF
TRBJ2-7,.,TRBD1,TRBV5-1,TGCGCCAGCAGCTTGAAGACAGGGTCCTACGAGCAGTACTTC,CASSLKTGSYEQYF
TRBJ2-5,.,.,TRBV5-8,TGTGCCAGCAGCTCGGGCCCGGACATGGTGCGGACCCAGTACTTC,CASSSGPDMVRTQYF
TRBJ2-1,.,.,TRBV6-5,TGTGCCAGCAGTCAACGGGTAAGCTCCTACAATGAGCAGTTCTTC,CASSQRVSSYNEQFF
TRBJ1-5,.,TRBD1,TRBV19,TGTGCCAGTAGTCAAGGCCGGGGACAGGGCGATCAGCCCCAGCATTTT,CASSQGRGQGDQPQHF
TRBJ2-7,.,TRBD2,TRBV7-6,TGTGCCAGCAGCGTACATGGGGGGGACTACGAGCAGTACTTC,CASSVHGGDYEQYF
TRBJ1-4,.,.,TRBV7-9,TGTGCCAGCAGCTTAGGTAGCCTTCCCAATAATGAAAAACTGTTTTTT,CASSLGSLPNNEKLFF
TRBJ2-6,.,.,TRBV5-1,TGCGCCAGCAGCTTGATAGGAGGGGTTGGGGCCAACGTCCTGACTTTC,CASSLIGGVGANVLTF
TRBJ2-1,.,.,TRBV2,TGTGCCAGCAAGACAGTCTTCTTC,CASKTVFF
TRBJ1-1,.,TRBD1,TRBV27,TGTGCCAGCAGTTGGGACAGGGGAGCGGACACTGAAGCTTTCTTT,CASSWDRGADTEAFF